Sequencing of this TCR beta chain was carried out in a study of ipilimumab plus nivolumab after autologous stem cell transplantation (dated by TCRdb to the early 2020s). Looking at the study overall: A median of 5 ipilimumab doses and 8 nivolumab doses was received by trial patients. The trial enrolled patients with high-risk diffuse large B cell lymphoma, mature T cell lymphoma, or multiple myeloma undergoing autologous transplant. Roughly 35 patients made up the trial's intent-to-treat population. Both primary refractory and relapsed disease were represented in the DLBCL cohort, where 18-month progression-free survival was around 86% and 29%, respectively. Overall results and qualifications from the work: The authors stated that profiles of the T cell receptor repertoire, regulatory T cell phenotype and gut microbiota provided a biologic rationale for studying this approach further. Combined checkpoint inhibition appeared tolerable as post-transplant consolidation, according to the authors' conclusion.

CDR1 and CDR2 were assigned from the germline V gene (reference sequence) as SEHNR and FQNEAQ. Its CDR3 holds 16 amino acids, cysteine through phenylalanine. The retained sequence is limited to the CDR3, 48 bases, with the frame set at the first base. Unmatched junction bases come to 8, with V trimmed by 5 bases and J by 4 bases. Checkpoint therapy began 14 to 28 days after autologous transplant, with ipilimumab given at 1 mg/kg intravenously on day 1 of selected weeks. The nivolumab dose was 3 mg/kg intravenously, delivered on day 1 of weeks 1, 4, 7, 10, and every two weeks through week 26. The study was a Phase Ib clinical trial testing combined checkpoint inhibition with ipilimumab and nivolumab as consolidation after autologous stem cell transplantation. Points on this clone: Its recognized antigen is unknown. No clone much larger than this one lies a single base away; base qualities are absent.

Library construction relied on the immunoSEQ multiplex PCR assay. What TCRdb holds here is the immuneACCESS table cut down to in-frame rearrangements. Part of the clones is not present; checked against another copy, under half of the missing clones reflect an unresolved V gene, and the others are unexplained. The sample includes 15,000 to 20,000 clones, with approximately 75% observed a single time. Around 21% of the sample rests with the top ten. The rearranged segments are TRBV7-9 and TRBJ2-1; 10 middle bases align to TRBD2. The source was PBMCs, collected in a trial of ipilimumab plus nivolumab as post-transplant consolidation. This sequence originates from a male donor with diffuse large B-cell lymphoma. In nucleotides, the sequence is TGTGCCAGCAGCGGATACCTAGCGGGAGTTTACAATGAGCAGTTCTTC. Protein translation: CASSGYLAGVYNEQFF.